The source of this TCR beta chain is a study of blood T cell repertoires in COVID-19. Cohort 3 donors were reported recovered after two negative PCRs, clearance, or symptom resolution. Produced via immunoSEQ multiplex PCR; TCRdb's table is partial and in-frame only. The sample contains 300,000 to 350,000 clones, 88% of which appear only once. CDR1 and CDR2 from the germline V gene are GTSNPN and SVGIG (reference sequence). V lost 2 bases and J lost 1, with 8 bases in between. CDR3 length: 13 residues. V and J are TRBV30 and TRBJ1-1; D remains ambiguous. This clonotype was sampled from a man aged 30 to 39 who had recovered from COVID-19. The specimen was PBMCs or T cells enriched from blood (not recorded which). The CDR3 nucleotides read TGTGCCTGGAGTCTCTCGGGGAACACTGAAGCTTTCTTT. It encodes CAWSLSGNTEAFF.